The 3 T cell receptor beta chains listed next were all sequenced from one sample in a study of blood T cell repertoires in COVID-19. The table came from immunoSEQ multiplex PCR; TCRdb's copy has only in-frame clones and leaves some out. The sample consists of approximately 450,000 clones, 80% to 90% of them appearing once. Sequenced sample: peripheral blood. The receptor source for this set is a woman aged 25 to 39 with acute or convalescent COVID-19.

This chain connects TRBV4-1 to TRBJ2-3; TRBD2 agrees at 8 bases. CDR1 and CDR2 (germline): MGHRA, YSYEKL. This CDR3 region has 15 residues. V gave up 3 bases and J gave up 3 bases; unmatched junction bases: 5. The CDR3 nucleotides are TGCGCCAGCAGCCACCCGGGACTAGAAACAGATACGCAGTATTTT. This translates into CASSHPGLETDTQYF.

The chain employs TRBV9 and TRBJ2-3; the match to TRBD1 covers 12 bases. CDR1 and CDR2 from the germline V gene are SGDLS and YYNGEE. The CDR3 sequence is 15 residues long. V shed 0 bases and J 6 bases; nucleotides not matched to a gene: 2. This CDR3 reads CASSVEGQGADTQYF. DNA for the CDR3: TGTGCCAGCAGCGTAGAGGGACAGGGGGCTGATACGCAGTATTTT. The whole variable domain, filled in from reference TRBV9 and TRBJ2-3, reads DSGVTQTPKHLITATGQRVTLRCSPRSGDLSVYWYQQSLDQGLQFLIQYYNGEERAKGNILERFSAQQFPDLHSELNLSSLELGDSALYFCASSVEGQGADTQYFGPGTRLTVL.

The gene calls are TRBV30 and TRBJ2-7, with 10 bases that match TRBD1. J lost 5 bases, V lost 0 bases, and 4 bases had no gene match. The CDR3 consists of 14 residues. Germline CDR1 GTSNPN, CDR2 SVGIG (reference sequence). In DNA form, the CDR3 reads TGTGCCTGGAGTGTATCCGGGACAGGGGACGAGCAGTACTTC. It yields the protein CAWSVSGTGDEQYF.